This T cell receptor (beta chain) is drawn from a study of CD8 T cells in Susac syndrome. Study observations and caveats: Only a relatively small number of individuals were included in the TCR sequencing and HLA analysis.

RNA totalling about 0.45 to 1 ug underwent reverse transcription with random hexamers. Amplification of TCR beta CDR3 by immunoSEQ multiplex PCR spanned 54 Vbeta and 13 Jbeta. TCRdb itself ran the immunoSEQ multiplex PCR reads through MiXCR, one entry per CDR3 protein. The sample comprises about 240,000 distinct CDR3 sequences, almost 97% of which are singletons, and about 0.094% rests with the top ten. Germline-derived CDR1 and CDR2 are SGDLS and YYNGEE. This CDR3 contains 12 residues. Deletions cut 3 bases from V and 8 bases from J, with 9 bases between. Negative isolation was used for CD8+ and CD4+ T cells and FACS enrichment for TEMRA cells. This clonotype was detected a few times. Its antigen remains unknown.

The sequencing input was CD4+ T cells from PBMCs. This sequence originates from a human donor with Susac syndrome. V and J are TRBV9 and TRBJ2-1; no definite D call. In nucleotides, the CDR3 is TGTGCCAGCAGCGGGGTTCTTGATGAGCAGTTCTTC. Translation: CASSGVLDEQFF.